Listed below are T cell receptor beta chains from one sample, sequenced in a study of cytotoxic CD8 clonotypes in ibrutinib-treated CLL. The repertoire was sequenced with immunoSEQ multiplex PCR; TCRdb's copy has only in-frame clones and lacks some. The sample has about 270,000 clones, approximately 79% seen once; the top ten hold about 5.3%. Sequencing was performed on PBMCs, taken at disease progression, from a patient treated with ibrutinib. The source of these receptors is a human donor with chronic lymphocytic leukemia. Both conserved end residues are part of each CDR3. A D gene is named only where the DNA matches it firmly. Clone sizes are given selectively: once, few, many, or a class where the clone is expanded.

TRBV19,TRBD1,TRBJ2-7,.,CASSIGIQGAYEQYF,TGTGCCAGTAGTATAGGGATACAGGGGGCTTACGAGCAGTACTTC
TRBV29-1,TRBD2,TRBJ2-7,.,CSVGTSGGFSYEQYF,TGCAGCGTTGGGACTAGCGGGGGGTTTTCCTACGAGCAGTACTTC
TRBV7-3,.,TRBJ1-1,.,CASSLGTEAFF,TGTGCCAGCAGCTTAGGGACTGAAGCTTTCTTT
TRBV2,TRBD2,TRBJ2-3,once,CASRPFSGGAKDTQYF,TGTGCCAGCAGGCCCTTTAGCGGGGGGGCGAAAGATACGCAGTATTTT
TRBV11-1,TRBD1,TRBJ1-2,.,CASSPGTGGSPIYGYTF,TGTGCCAGCAGCCCCGGGACAGGGGGTTCCCCTATCTATGGCTACACCTTC
TRBV29-1,TRBD2,TRBJ2-7,.,CSVLAGEYEQYF,TGCAGCGTTCTCGCGGGGGAATACGAGCAGTACTTC
TRBV6-6,.,TRBJ2-7,.,CASNPHPSYEQYF,TGTGCCAGCAACCCCCACCCCAGCTACGAGCAGTACTTC
TRBV19,TRBD1,TRBJ2-1,.,CATTGQERDNEQFF,TGTGCCACCACAGGACAGGAGAGAGACAATGAGCAGTTCTTC
TRBV9,.,TRBJ1-2,.,CASSRTSLPYYGYTF,TGTGCCAGCAGCAGGACTTCACTCCCCTACTATGGCTACACCTTC
TRBV29-1,TRBD2,TRBJ2-5,few,CSVLEWGGSGLETQYF,TGCAGCGTACTCGAATGGGGGGGTTCGGGTTTGGAGACCCAGTACTTC
TRBV7-9,TRBD1,TRBJ1-5,.,CASSGQGVGPPQHF,TGTGCCAGCAGCGGCCAGGGGGTGGGTCCGCCCCAGCATTTT
TRBV9,.,TRBJ2-3,.,CASSVGSSAETDTQYF,TGTGCCAGCAGCGTAGGTTCGTCAGCGGAGACAGATACGCAGTATTTT
TRBV9,.,TRBJ2-4,.,CASSVESGNIQYF,TGTGCCAGCAGCGTAGAATCGGGGAACATTCAGTACTTC
TRBV7-9,TRBD1,TRBJ2-5,.,CASSLWTGGDETQYF,TGTGCCAGCAGCTTATGGACAGGGGGCGACGAGACCCAGTACTTC
TRBV25-1,TRBD2,TRBJ2-5,.,CASTLAGGETQYF,TGTGCCAGCACACTAGCGGGAGGTGAGACCCAGTACTTC
TRBV11-2,TRBD1,TRBJ2-5,.,CASSEQTGSGETQYF,TGTGCCAGCAGCGAACAGACAGGGTCGGGAGAGACCCAGTACTTC
TRBV11-2,.,TRBJ2-2,.,CASSSPGWDTTLGELFF,TGTGCCAGCAGCTCCCCGGGCTGGGACACGACTTTGGGGGAGCTGTTTTTT
TRBV28,.,TRBJ1-3,.,CASSRRVTGNTIYF,TGTGCCAGCAGTCGCAGGGTCACTGGAAACACCATATATTTT
TRBV4-1,.,TRBJ1-2,few,CASSQGPTNYGYTF,TGCGCCAGCAGCCAAGGGCCTACTAACTATGGCTACACCTTC
TRBV5-5,.,TRBJ2-1,.,CASRKLSEVEQFF,TGTGCCAGCAGGAAACTGAGTGAGGTTGAGCAGTTCTTC